This TCR beta chain stems from a study of response to subunit inactivated influenza vaccine listed by TCRdb under 2018. For the study in its entirety: Deep quantitative T cell receptor repertoire profiling was used in the study to track responses to a trivalent subunit inactivated influenza vaccine.

Trimming costs V 1 base and J 6 bases, and their ends lie 10 bases apart. From cysteine to phenylalanine, the CDR3 is 14 amino acids long. The DNA shown is the 42-base CDR3, in frame from base 1. The germline V gene provides CDR1 SGHRS and CDR2 YFSETQ. Study-wide findings and limitations: It was suggested by the authors that each seasonal influenza vaccination may recruit only a limited number of new T cells.

A note on this clonotype: The clone's antigen remains unknown. One base away there is no much larger clone; base qualities are not given.

The library was generated by RT-PCR. Sequencing relied on an Illumina HiSeq 2500. TCRdb handled the public reads itself, with Q25 trimming in fastp and clone calling in MiXCR, and kept productive beta chains. CDR3 protein duplicates are merged, each entry listing the most common genes and DNA. This sample holds 600,000 to 700,000 distinct CDR3 sequences; 14% were observed only once. The top ten hold 7.6% of the sample. The rearranged segments are TRBV5-1 and TRBJ1-4; the D gene assignment is ambiguous. The clonotype originates from a middle-aged man who received an inactivated influenza vaccine. Donor details come from another sample of the same person, matched by shared clones. This material consisted of PBMCs from blood, taken 14 days before vaccination. CDR3 reads: CASSLIETDEKLFF. The sequence in DNA is TGCGCCAGCAGCTTGATCGAAACCGATGAAAAACTGTTTTTT.